A single sample gave rise to the 11 T cell receptor beta chains below, sequenced in a study of human T cells and chemical hapten exposure. Time point meaning: pre-sensitization, week 0. Treatment defined: therapeutic diphenylcyclopropenone sensitization with weekly scalp DPC. TCRdb re-called the RACE reads with MiXCR, one entry per CDR3 protein. The sample yields about 250,000 distinct CDR3 sequences, around 7.3% seen once. Sequences were derived from whole blood, sampled in connection with sensitization to the hapten diphenylcyclopropenone (DPC). The receptors shown here come from a man aged 18 to 30 with alopecia areata. Some clones in this sample may be carry-over from other donors' samples.

The CDR3 here is CASSVAGPLNTEAFF. The CDR3 region has the DNA TGTGCCAGCAGCGTAGCGGGACCCTTGAACACTGAAGCTTTCTTT. The rearrangement links TRBV9 to TRBJ1-1; tentatively, D is TRBD1 (5 bases). The CDR3 totals 15 residues. Trimming pared 0 bases from V and 0 bases from J, leaving 9 bases between. CDR1 is SGDLS, CDR2 YYNGEE, per germline.

This chain uses TRBV9 with TRBJ2-2; no clear D. CDR1 and CDR2 from the germline V gene are SGDLS and YYNGEE. This CDR3 comprises 16 residues. V was pared by 0 bases and J by 0 bases, with 9 bases between. Written as DNA, the CDR3 is TGTGCCAGCAGCGTAGGTGGGATCGCGAACACCGGGGAGCTGTTTTTT. Protein product: CASSVGGIANTGELFF.

This clonotype was seen a handful of times. The chain is built from TRBV5-1 and TRBJ2-1; D is unclear. There are 17 residues in the CDR3. Trimming left V 0 bases short and J 6 bases short, with 19 bases between. Germline V gene data show CDR1 as SGHRS and CDR2 as YFSETQ. CDR3 loop: CASSLDPPEPRGNEQFF. The DNA of the CDR3 is TGCGCCAGCAGCTTGGATCCGCCGGAACCCCGAGGCAATGAGCAGTTCTTC.

This clonotype was seen at least ten times. This rearrangement joins TRBV4-3 to TRBJ1-1; D gene uncertain. The germline CDR1 and CDR2 sequences are LGHNA and YSLEER. V was cut by 0 bases and J by 2 bases, with 7 bases left in between. The CDR3 length is 14 residues. The CDR3 bases are TGCGCCAGCAGCCAAGAACCGGAAAACACTGAAGCTTTCTTT. It yields the protein CASSQEPENTEAFF.

The sample holds many counts of this clonotype. The V and J genes are TRBV7-2 and TRBJ1-6; no reliable D call. V lost 4 bases, J lost 0 bases, and 10 bases lay in between. The CDR3 extends over 16 amino acids. Germline V gene lookup returns CDR1 SGHTA and CDR2 FQGNSA. The CDR3 DNA sequence: TGTGCCAGCAGCTCCCGTACAAGCTCCTATAATTCACCCCTCCACTTT. It encodes CASSSRTSSYNSPLHF.

Ten or more counts support this clonotype. The CDR3 protein is CASSLSPGGHNEQFF. CDR3 sequence (DNA): TGCGCCAGCAGCTTGAGTCCTGGGGGGCACAATGAGCAGTTCTTC. V gene TRBV5-1 combines with J gene TRBJ2-1; TRBD1 or TRBD2 may be the D gene (6 bases each). Deletions cut 1 base from V and 5 bases from J, with 13 bases between. CDR1 SGHRS and CDR2 YFSETQ come from the germline V gene. CDR3 length: 15 residues.

This chain joins TRBV6-5 and TRBJ1-3; 10 bases align to TRBD1. This CDR3 has 16 amino acids. The J segment lost 2 bases and the V segment lost 0 bases, leaving 1 base of the junction unmatched. Germline V gene lookup returns CDR1 MNHEY and CDR2 SVGAGI. The CDR3, as DNA: TGTGCCAGCAGTTACTCGGACAGGGGGACTGGAAACACCATATATTTT. Translation gives CASSYSDRGTGNTIYF.

The rearrangement links TRBV25-1 to TRBJ1-6; tentatively, D is TRBD1 (5 bases). The V gene's germline CDR1 is MGHDK and CDR2 SYGVNS. The CDR3 contains 17 residues. Between the trimmed V and J ends, which lost 8 bases and 3 bases, there was a span of 20 bases. As DNA, the CDR3 is TGTGCCAGCCTGGGACTTGGCGAGATGGGCTATAATTCACCCCTCCACTTT. Translation: CASLGLGEMGYNSPLHF.

This clonotype was observed a handful of times. CDR3 sequence (DNA): TGTGCCAGCAGTTTCCGGACAGGGCGACCTGGAAACACCATATATTTT. The encoded protein is CASSFRTGRPGNTIYF. This rearrangement joins TRBV28 to TRBJ1-3; TRBD1 agrees at 8 bases. CDR3 size: 16 residues. J was trimmed by 2 bases and V by 3 bases; bases with no gene match: 6. Germline V gene data show CDR1 as MDHEN and CDR2 as SYDVKM. Full variable domain (missing parts from reference TRBV28 and TRBJ1-3): DVKVTQSSRYLVKRTGEKVFLECVQDMDHENMFWYRQDPGLGLRLIYFSYDVKMKEKGDIPEGYSVSREKKERFSLILESASTNQTSMYLCASSFRTGRPGNTIYFGEGSWLTVV.

Remarks on this clonotype: It may be a read error: a sequence one base away is much more abundant. The V gene is TRBV7-9, the J gene TRBJ2-3; the D gene is possibly TRBD1 (6 bases). Germline V lookup: CDR1 SEHNR, CDR2 FQNEAQ (reference sequence). The CDR3 runs 13 residues. The ends were cut back, 1 base at V and 5 bases at J, with 7 bases in the middle. The CDR3, as DNA: TGTGCCAGCAGCTTAGTACAGGGAGATACGCAGTATTTT. This codes for CASSLVQGDTQYF. Looking up the rest from reference TRBV7-9 and TRBJ2-3 gives the full variable domain: DTGVSQNPRHKITKRGQNVTFRCDPISEHNRLYWYRQTLGQGPEFLTYFQNEAQLEKSRLLSDRFSAERPKGSFSTLEIQRTEQGDSAMYLCASSLVQGDTQYFGPGTRLTVL.

This clonotype was detected ten times or more. J is TRBJ1-1 and V is TRBV10-3; perhaps TRBD1 as D (5 bases). This CDR3 is built from 13 residues. The germline gives CDR1 ENHRY, CDR2 SYGVKD. The V and J ends lost 4 bases and 2 bases respectively, with 8 bases between them. The CDR3 coding sequence is TGTGCCATCAGTGGGCAGGGTAACACTGAAGCTTTCTTT. It yields the protein CAISGQGNTEAFF.